The entry below gives a single TCR beta chain sequence along with its context. This specimen comes from a study of T cells in tumors after PD-1 blockade. Study in general: No patient had prior checkpoint blockade, systemic immunosuppression, or radiotherapy within 4 weeks.

Using immunoSEQ multiplex PCR, the repertoire was profiled, and TCRdb retains in-frame clones only, with some absent. Of 11,000 to 15,000 clones in the sample, 55% to 75% are singletons; the top ten hold 25% to 35%. The V end lost 6 bases, the J end lost 11 bases, and 10 bases lay between the germline ends. CDR3 length: 11 amino acids. Germline loops: CDR1 MNHEY, CDR2 SMNVEV (reference sequence). The sequence derives from a human donor with cutaneous squamous cell carcinoma. Sequenced here: tumor tissue, sampled after anti-PD-1 treatment. This sequence joins TRBV27 and TRBJ2-2; possibly TRBD2 for D (5 bases). In DNA form, the CDR3 reads TGTGCCAGCAGCGACTACATCGAGCTGTTTTTT. This sequence encodes CASSDYIELFF.